This T cell receptor beta chain is drawn from a study of T-cell reconstitution after alpha-beta-depleted transplantation in children. Points from the study as a whole: Newly generated T cells supplied most T-cell counts and diversity one year post-transplant.

This clonotype came up many times. Its target is not known. For TCRbeta, the library was prepared with unique molecular identifiers. TCRdb analysed the PCR reads with MiXCR anew, one entry per CDR3 protein. The sample shows roughly 500,000 distinct CDR3 sequences, 10% of them seen only once. The CDR3 totals 14 residues. CDR1 and CDR2 from the germline V gene are SGHAT and FQNNGV. The V end was cut by 6 bases, the J end by 0 bases, with 9 bases between. The TCR was taken from a child under 10 years old with inherited bone marrow failure, due to receive a stem cell transplant. Source: PBMCs, taken before TCRalphabeta/CD19-depleted stem cell transplant. The V call is TRBV11-2, the J call TRBJ2-1; D may match TRBD1 or TRBD2 (5 bases each). The chain's CDR3 is CASSGTSSYNEQFF. The CDR3 DNA reads as TGTGCCAGCAGTGGGACCAGCTCCTACAATGAGCAGTTCTTC. Full variable domain (remainder filled in from reference TRBV11-2 and TRBJ2-1): EAGVAQSPRYKIIEKRQSVAFWCNPISGHATLYWYQQILGQGPKLLIQFQNNGVVDDSQLPKDRFSAERLKGVDSTLKIQPAKLEDSAVYLCASSGTSSYNEQFFGPGTRLTVL.